This T cell receptor (beta chain) was obtained from a study of cytomegalovirus exposure and HLA in healthy donors. This clone is labeled medium-sized. The antigen is unknown. Points from the study as a whole: The authors later found TCR association rates varying by HLA locus, with DRB1 most and HLA-C fewest. Productive rates of about 90% or about 30% were seen for most TCR beta V segments in an earlier analysis.

The PCR was carried out with 60 Vbeta primers and 13 Jbeta primers. Per the study methods: Around 11 million shared chains were among the approximately 87 million unique TCR beta chains that a later analysis counted. Clones were read by immunoSEQ multiplex PCR, and TCRdb kept only the in-frame ones, dropping some. V and J calls and clone size are those listed in that table; D and trimming were worked out from the DNA. This table has around 37,000 clones, 70% to 85% appearing once. The length of the CDR3 is 16 residues. Germline V gene data show CDR1 as LGHNA and CDR2 as YSLEER. V dropped 0 bases and J dropped 1; count of bases not matched to a gene: 0.

The receptor's source is a woman in her late teens or twenties in good health and CMV-seropositive. Sequencing was performed on PBMCs. The V and J genes are TRBV4-3 and TRBJ2-6; 7 bases are shared with TRBD1. Written as DNA, the CDR3 is TGCGCCAGCAGCCAAGAGACAGGGTCTGGGGCCAACGTCCTGACTTTC. It encodes CASSQETGSGANVLTF.